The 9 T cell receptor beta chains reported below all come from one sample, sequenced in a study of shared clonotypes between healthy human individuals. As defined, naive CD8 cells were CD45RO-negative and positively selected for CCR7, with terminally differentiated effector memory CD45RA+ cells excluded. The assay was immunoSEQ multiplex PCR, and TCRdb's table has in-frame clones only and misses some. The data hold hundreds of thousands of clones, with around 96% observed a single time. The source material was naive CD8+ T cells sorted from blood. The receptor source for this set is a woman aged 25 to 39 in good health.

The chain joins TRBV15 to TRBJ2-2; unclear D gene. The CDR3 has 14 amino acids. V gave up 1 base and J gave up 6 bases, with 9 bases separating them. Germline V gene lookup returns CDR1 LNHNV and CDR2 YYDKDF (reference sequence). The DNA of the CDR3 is TGTGCCACCAGCAGAGTAGACTCTGCCGGGGAGCTGTTTTTT. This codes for CATSRVDSAGELFF.

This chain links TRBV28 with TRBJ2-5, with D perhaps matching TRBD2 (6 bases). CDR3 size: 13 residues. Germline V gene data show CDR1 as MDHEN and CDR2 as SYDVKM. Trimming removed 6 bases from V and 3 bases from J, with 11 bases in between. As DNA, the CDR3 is TGTGCCAGCAGCCCATGGGGGGAAGAGACCCAGTACTTC. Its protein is CASSPWGEETQYF.

DNA of the CDR3: TGCAGCGTTGAGGAGCTACGGGGACAGTTTGCTGGGGCCAACGTCCTGACTTTC. Its protein product is CSVEELRGQFAGANVLTF. The rearrangement joins TRBV29-1 to TRBJ2-6; TRBD1 matches 7 bases. The trim removed 3 bases at V and 2 bases at J, leaving 13 bases unmatched. The CDR3 runs 18 residues. Germline V lookup: CDR1 SQVTM, CDR2 ANQGSEA.

The CDR3, as DNA: TGTGCCACCGAGGGGGGGGAGAAAGTGGATGAGCAGTTCTTC. Protein product: CATEGGEKVDEQFF. The chain joins TRBV6-4 to TRBJ2-1; TRBD2 might be the D (7 bases). The CDR3 consists of 14 residues. Looked up from germline, CDR1 is MRHNA and CDR2 is SNTAGT. V gave up 10 bases and J gave up 8 bases, with 21 bases separating them.

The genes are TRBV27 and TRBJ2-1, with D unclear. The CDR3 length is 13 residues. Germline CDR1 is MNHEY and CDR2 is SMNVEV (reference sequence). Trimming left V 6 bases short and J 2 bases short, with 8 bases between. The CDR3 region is CASSPSPYNEQFF. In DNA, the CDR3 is TGTGCCAGCAGCCCCTCCCCCTACAATGAGCAGTTCTTC.

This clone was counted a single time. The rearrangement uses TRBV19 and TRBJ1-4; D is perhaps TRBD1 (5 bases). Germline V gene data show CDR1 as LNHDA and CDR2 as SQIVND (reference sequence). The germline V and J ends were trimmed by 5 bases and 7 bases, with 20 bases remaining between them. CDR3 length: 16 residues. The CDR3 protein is CASSGLRGDGVEKLFF. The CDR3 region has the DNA TGTGCCAGTAGTGGCCTAAGAGGGGATGGGGTTGAAAAACTGTTTTTT. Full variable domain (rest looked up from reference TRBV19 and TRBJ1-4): DGGITQSPKYLFRKEGQNVTLSCEQNLNHDAMYWYRQDPGQGLRLIYYSQIVNDFQKGDIAEGYSVSREKKESFPLTVTSAQKNPTAFYLCASSGLRGDGVEKLFFGSGTQLSVL.

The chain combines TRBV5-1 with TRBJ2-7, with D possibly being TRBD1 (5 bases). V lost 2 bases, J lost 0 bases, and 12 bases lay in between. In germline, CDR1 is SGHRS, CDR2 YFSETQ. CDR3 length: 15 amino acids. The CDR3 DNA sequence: TGCGCCAGCAGCTTCGACAGCGACAGCTCCTACGAGCAGTACTTC. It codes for CASSFDSDSSYEQYF. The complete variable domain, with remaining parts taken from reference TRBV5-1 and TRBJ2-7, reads KAGVTQTPRYLIKTRGQQVTLSCSPISGHRSVSWYQQTPGQGLQFLFEYFSETQRNKGNFPGRFSGRQFSNSRSEMNVSTLELGDSALYLCASSFDSDSSYEQYFGPGTRLTVT.

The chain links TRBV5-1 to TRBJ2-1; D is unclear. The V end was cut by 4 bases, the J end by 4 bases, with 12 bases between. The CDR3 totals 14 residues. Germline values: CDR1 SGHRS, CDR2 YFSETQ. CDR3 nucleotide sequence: TGCGCCAGCAGCCACTATCTGGGATACAATGAGCAGTTCTTC. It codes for CASSHYLGYNEQFF.

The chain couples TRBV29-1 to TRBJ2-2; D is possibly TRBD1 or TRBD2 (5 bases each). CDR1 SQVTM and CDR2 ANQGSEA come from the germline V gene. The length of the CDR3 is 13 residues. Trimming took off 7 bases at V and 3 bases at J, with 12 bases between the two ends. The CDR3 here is CSAEGSYTGELFF. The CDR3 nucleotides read TGCAGCGCTGAGGGGTCATACACCGGGGAGCTGTTTTTT.